This TCR beta chain was obtained from a study of long-term antiretroviral therapy in people with HIV. Turning to the study itself: The earliest specimens came about a decade ahead of the 2015 immediate-ART recommendation.

Trimming left V 4 bases short and J 4 bases short, with 7 bases between. This CDR3 contains 12 residues. Germline V gene lookup returns CDR1 MDHEN and CDR2 SYDVKM. This was the immunoSEQ v3.0 assay at survey level. This table comes from immunoSEQ multiplex PCR, and its TCRdb copy is limited to in-frame clones, with some not included. Among about 28,000 clones, approximately 80% were seen once, and the ten largest hold 9.5% to 10%. This specimen consisted of unsorted PBMCs, obtained around 2.8 years after starting antiretroviral therapy. The gene calls are TRBV28 and TRBJ1-2; maybe TRBD1 (5 bases). The clonotype was recovered from a man aged 25 to 40 with HIV. Here the CDR3 reads CASSSGGYGYTF. CDR3 DNA: TGTGCCAGCAGTTCGGGGGGCTATGGCTACACCTTC.